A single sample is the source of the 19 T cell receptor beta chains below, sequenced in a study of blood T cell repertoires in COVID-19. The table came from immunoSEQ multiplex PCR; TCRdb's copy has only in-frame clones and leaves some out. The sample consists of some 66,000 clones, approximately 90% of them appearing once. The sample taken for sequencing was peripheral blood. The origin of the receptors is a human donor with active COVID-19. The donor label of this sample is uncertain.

The DNA for the CDR3 is TGTGCCAGCAGGCGGACAGCGAACACCGGGGAGCTGTTTTTT. This codes for CASRRTANTGELFF. The rearrangement links TRBV7-3 to TRBJ2-2; tentatively, D is TRBD1 (6 bases). The CDR3 consists of 14 residues. V dropped 6 bases and J dropped 0 bases, with 8 bases sitting between them. Per the germline V gene, CDR1 is SGHTA and CDR2 is FQGTGA.

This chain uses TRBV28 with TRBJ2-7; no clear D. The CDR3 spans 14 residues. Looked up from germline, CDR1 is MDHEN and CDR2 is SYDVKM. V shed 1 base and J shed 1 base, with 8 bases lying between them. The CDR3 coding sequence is TGTGCCAGCAGTTTATCGAGAGGATCCTACGAGCAGTACTTC. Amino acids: CASSLSRGSYEQYF.

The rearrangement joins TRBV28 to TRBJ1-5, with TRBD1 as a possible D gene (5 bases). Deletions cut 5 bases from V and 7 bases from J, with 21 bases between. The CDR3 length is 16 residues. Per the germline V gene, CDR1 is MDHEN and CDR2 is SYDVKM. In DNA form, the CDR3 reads TGTGCCAGCAGTGCGGGGGGTAAAGGTCTTTGGCAGCCCCAGCATTTT. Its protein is CASSAGGKGLWQPQHF.

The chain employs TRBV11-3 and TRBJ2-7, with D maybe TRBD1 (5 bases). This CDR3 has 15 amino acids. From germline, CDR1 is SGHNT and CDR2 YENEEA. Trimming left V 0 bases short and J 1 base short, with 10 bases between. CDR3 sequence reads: CASSLDRGGSYEQYF. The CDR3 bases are TGTGCCAGCAGCTTAGATAGGGGCGGATCCTACGAGCAGTACTTC.

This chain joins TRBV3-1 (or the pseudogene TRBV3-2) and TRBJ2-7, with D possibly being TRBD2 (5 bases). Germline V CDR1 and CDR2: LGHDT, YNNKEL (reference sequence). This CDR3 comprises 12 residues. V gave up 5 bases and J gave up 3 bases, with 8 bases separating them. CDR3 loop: CASSARGYEQYF. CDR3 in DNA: TGTGCCAGCAGCGCCCGGGGCTACGAGCAGTACTTC.

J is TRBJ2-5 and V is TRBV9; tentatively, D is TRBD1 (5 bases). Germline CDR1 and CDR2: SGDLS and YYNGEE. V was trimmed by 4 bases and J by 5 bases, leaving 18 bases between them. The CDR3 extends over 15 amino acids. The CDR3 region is CASSPSPGNGETQYF. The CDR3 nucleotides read TGTGCCAGCAGCCCGTCCCCAGGGAACGGGGAGACCCAGTACTTC.

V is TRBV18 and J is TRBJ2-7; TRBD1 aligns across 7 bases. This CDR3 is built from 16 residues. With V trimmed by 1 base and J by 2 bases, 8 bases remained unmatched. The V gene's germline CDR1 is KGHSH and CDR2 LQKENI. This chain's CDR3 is CASSPLVGRGTYEQYF. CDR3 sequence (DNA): TGTGCCAGCTCACCACTCGTCGGCAGGGGGACCTACGAGCAGTACTTC.

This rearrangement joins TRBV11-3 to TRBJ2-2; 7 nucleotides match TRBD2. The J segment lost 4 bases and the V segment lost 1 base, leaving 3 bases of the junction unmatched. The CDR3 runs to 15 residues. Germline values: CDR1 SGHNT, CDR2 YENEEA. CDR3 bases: TGTGCCAGCAGCTTAGGGGGGACTACCACCGGGGAGCTGTTTTTT. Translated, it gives CASSLGGTTTGELFF. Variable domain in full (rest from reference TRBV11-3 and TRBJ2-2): EAGVVQSPRYKIIEKKQPVAFWCNPISGHNTLYWYLQNLGQGPELLIRYENEEAVDDSQLPKDRFSAERLKGVDSTLKIQPAELGDSAVYLCASSLGGTTTGELFFGEGSRLTVL.

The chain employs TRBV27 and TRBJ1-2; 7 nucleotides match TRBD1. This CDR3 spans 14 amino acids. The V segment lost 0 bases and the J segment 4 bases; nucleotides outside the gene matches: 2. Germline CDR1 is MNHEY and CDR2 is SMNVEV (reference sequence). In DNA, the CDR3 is TGTGCCAGCAGTTTATCCCGGGACAGCTATGGCTACACCTTC. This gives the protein CASSLSRDSYGYTF.

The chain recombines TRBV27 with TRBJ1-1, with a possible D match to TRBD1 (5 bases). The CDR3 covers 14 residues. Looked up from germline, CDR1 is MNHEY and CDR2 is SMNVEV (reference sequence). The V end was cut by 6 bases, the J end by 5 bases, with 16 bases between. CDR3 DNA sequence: TGTGCCAGCAGCCATGGGGCGGGGGTAACTGAAGCTTTCTTT. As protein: CASSHGAGVTEAFF.

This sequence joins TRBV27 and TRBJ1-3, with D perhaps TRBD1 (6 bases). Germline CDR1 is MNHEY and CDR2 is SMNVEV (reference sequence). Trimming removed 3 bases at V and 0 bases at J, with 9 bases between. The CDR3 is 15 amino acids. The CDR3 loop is CASSLIGGSGNTIYF. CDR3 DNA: TGTGCCAGCAGTTTGATAGGGGGCTCTGGAAACACCATATATTTT.

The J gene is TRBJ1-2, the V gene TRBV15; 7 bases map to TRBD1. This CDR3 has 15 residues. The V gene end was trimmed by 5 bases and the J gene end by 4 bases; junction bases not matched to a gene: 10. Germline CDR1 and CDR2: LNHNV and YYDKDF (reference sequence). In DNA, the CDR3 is TGTGCCACCAGCGGCTATACAGGGGTCTCCTATGGCTACACCTTC. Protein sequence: CATSGYTGVSYGYTF.

The CDR3: CASTPGQGYEQYF. CDR3 nucleotide sequence: TGTGCCTCCACTCCGGGACAGGGCTACGAGCAGTACTTC. The V gene is TRBV30, the J gene TRBJ2-7, with 9 bases aligning to TRBD1. The V gene end was trimmed by 7 bases and the J gene end by 3 bases; junction bases not matched to a gene: 7. This CDR3 is built from 13 residues. From germline, CDR1 is GTSNPN and CDR2 SVGIG (reference sequence).

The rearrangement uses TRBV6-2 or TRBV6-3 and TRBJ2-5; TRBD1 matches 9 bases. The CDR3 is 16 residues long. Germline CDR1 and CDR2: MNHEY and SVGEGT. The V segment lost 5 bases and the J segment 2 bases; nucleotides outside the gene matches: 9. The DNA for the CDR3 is TGTGCCAGCAGTATTTGGACAGGGGAGGGACAAGAGACCCAGTACTTC. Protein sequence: CASSIWTGEGQETQYF.

CDR3 protein: CASSSRTGYVEQYF. The CDR3 nucleotides read TGTGCCAGCAGTTCGAGGACAGGGTATGTCGAGCAGTACTTC. This chain uses TRBV25-1 with TRBJ2-7, with TRBD1 matching over 8 bases. CDR3 length equals 14 residues. CDR1 and CDR2 (germline): MGHDK, SYGVNS. Germline trimming cut 5 bases from V and 6 bases from J; bases unmatched to any gene: 9.

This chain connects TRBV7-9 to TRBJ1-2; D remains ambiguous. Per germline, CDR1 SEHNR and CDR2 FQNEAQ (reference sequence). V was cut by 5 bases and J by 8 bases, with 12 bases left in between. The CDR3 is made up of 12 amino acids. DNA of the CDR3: TGTGCCAGCAGCCCTCCGGGATACGGCTACACCTTC. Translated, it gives CASSPPGYGYTF.

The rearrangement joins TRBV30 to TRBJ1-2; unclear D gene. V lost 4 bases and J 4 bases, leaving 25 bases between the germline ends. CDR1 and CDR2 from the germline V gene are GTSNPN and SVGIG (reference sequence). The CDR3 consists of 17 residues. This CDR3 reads CAWNGPFGVVQSYGYTF. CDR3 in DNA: TGTGCCTGGAACGGCCCCTTCGGAGTCGTTCAATCCTATGGCTACACCTTC.

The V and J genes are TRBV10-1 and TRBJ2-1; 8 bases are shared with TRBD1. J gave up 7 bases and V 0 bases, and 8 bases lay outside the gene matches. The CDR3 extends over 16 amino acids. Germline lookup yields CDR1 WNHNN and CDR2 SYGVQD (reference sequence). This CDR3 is CASSESRDRWRNEQFF. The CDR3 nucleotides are TGCGCCAGCAGTGAGTCGAGGGACAGGTGGAGGAATGAGCAGTTCTTC.

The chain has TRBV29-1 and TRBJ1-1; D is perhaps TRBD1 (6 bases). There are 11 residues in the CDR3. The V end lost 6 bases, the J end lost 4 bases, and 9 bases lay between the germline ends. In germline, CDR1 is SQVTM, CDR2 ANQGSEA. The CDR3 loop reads CSVQGFTEAFF. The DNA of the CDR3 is TGCAGCGTGCAGGGGTTCACTGAAGCTTTCTTT.